Each of the 26 T cell receptor beta chains below was sequenced from the same sample in a study of shared clonotypes between healthy human individuals. Clones were read by immunoSEQ multiplex PCR, and TCRdb kept only the in-frame ones, dropping some. The sample lists a few million clones, 85% to 95% seen once, with under 0.45% in the top ten. Input material: naive CD4+ T cells from PBMCs. The subset: CD45RA+ positively selected. Source of these receptors: a man aged 18 to 29 in good health. Some clones in this sample may be carry-over from other donors' samples.

The chain uses TRBV28 and TRBJ2-4; 14 bases match TRBD2. Germline V gives CDR1 MDHEN, CDR2 SYDVKM. The V segment lost 5 bases and the J segment 0 bases; nucleotides outside the gene matches: 21. CDR3 size: 23 residues. CDR3 in amino acids: CASSTGLAGGLKLGGVAKNIQYF. Here the CDR3 DNA reads TGTGCCAGCAGTACCGGACTAGCGGGAGGCCTAAAGTTGGGGGGAGTAGCCAAAAACATTCAGTACTTC.

The rearrangement joins TRBV10-3 to TRBJ2-1; 7 nucleotides agree with TRBD2. The CDR3 sequence is 15 residues long. Looked up from germline, CDR1 is ENHRY and CDR2 is SYGVKD. V trimming: 6 bases; J trimming: 0 bases; junction bases outside the gene matches: 5. CDR3 coding DNA: TGTGCCATCAGGCAACTAGCGACCTCCTACAATGAGCAGTTCTTC. This encodes CAIRQLATSYNEQFF.

CDR3: CASSEALRAIWGPYEQYF. CDR3 in DNA: TGTGCCAGCAGTGAAGCGCTTAGGGCGATTTGGGGTCCATACGAGCAGTACTTC. The chain employs TRBV6-1 and TRBJ2-7; D is uncertain. The CDR3 contains 18 residues. V shed 0 bases and J shed 4 bases, with 22 bases lying between them. Looked up from germline, CDR1 is MNHNS and CDR2 is SASEGT.

In the case of this clone: This CDR3 is also generated by other DNA sequences in the sample. The chain combines TRBV11-3 with TRBJ2-7; no definite D call. Germline CDR1 reads SGHNT; CDR2 reads YENEEA. V was pared by 1 base and J by 4 bases, with 8 bases between. The CDR3 is 13 residues long. CDR3 sequence (DNA): TGTGCCAGCAGCTTAGGAGGTGGGTACGAGCAGTACTTC. Its translation is CASSLGGGYEQYF.

The rearrangement joins TRBV29-1 to TRBJ2-7; D perhaps matches TRBD1 (5 bases). The CDR3 is made up of 13 amino acids. Germline V gene data show CDR1 as SQVTM and CDR2 as ANQGSEA. The ends were cut back, 0 bases at V and 3 bases at J, with 9 bases in the middle. As DNA, the CDR3 is TGCAGCGTTGAAGATACGACAGACTACGAGCAGTACTTC. Amino acid sequence: CSVEDTTDYEQYF.

This chain uses TRBV5-5 with TRBJ1-5, with 9 bases matching TRBD1. Unmatched junction bases numbered 7, after V lost 2 bases and J lost 7 bases. Germline V lookup: CDR1 SGHKS, CDR2 YYEKEE (reference sequence). The CDR3 is 15 residues long. The DNA for the CDR3 is TGTGCCAGCAGCTTAGGGGACAGGGTAGGCCAGCCCCAGCATTTT. As protein: CASSLGDRVGQPQHF. The full variable domain, its missing parts supplied by reference TRBV5-5 and TRBJ1-5, is DAGVTQSPTHLIKTRGQQVTLRCSPISGHKSVSWYQQVLGQGPQFIFQYYEKEERGRGNFPDRFSARQFPNYSSELNVNALLLGDSALYLCASSLGDRVGQPQHFGDGTRLSIL.

The chain links TRBV2 to TRBJ1-2; 10 bases are shared with TRBD1. CDR3 length: 19 residues. Trimming at V came to 2 bases and at J to 3 bases, leaving 15 bases not matched to a gene. CDR1 SNHLY and CDR2 FYNNEI come from the germline V gene. CDR3 sequence reads: CASSEPGQGGRRIDYGYTF. In DNA form, the CDR3 reads TGTGCCAGCAGTGAACCTGGACAGGGGGGCAGAAGGATCGACTATGGCTACACCTTC.

V is TRBV27 and J is TRBJ1-5; D not resolved. Germline lookup yields CDR1 MNHEY and CDR2 SMNVEV (reference sequence). The CDR3 is 15 residues long. The ends were cut back, 3 bases at V and 2 bases at J, with 11 bases in the middle. CDR3 protein: CASSFYGSGNQPQHF. CDR3 coding DNA: TGTGCCAGCAGTTTTTACGGGTCAGGCAATCAGCCCCAGCATTTT.

The rearrangement links TRBV7-9 to TRBJ2-3; D is undetermined. This CDR3 contains 12 residues. The V gene's germline CDR1 is SEHNR and CDR2 FQNEAQ (reference sequence). V lost 6 bases and J 2 bases, leaving 6 bases between the germline ends. This CDR3 is CASRRPTDTQYF. DNA for the CDR3: TGTGCCAGCAGAAGACCCACAGATACGCAGTATTTT.

The chain uses TRBV30 and TRBJ2-1; D ambiguous. This CDR3 is 12 amino acids long. The ends were cut back, 3 bases at V and 1 base at J, with 4 bases in the middle. CDR1 is GTSNPN and CDR2 is SVGIG in the germline V gene (reference sequence). In DNA, the CDR3 is TGTGCCTGGAGGCCATCCTACAATGAGCAGTTCTTC. This encodes CAWRPSYNEQFF.

The V and J genes are TRBV9 and TRBJ2-3, with 9 bases fitting TRBD1. Germline CDR1 SGDLS, CDR2 YYNGEE. V shed 0 bases and J 4 bases; nucleotides not matched to a gene: 6. CDR3 length equals 16 residues. The CDR3 nucleotides are TGTGCCAGCAGCGTAGCCGGGACAGGGCTCCCAGATACGCAGTATTTT. It yields the protein CASSVAGTGLPDTQYF.

This chain uses TRBV6-1 with TRBJ2-5, with 15 positions matching TRBD2. CDR1 and CDR2 from the germline V gene are MNHNS and SASEGT. Unmatched junction bases numbered 3, after V lost 3 bases and J lost 4 bases. The CDR3 is made up of 16 amino acids. Written as DNA, the CDR3 is TGTGCCAGCAGTGACCCGGGACTAGCGGGAGGAGAGACCCAGTACTTC. Protein: CASSDPGLAGGETQYF.

V gene TRBV5-1 combines with J gene TRBJ2-1; D is perhaps TRBD2 (6 bases). CDR1 and CDR2 from the germline V gene are SGHRS and YFSETQ. The CDR3 runs to 15 residues. Trimming left V 5 bases short and J 4 bases short, with 16 bases between. As DNA, the CDR3 is TGCGCCAGCAGTTCCAGGAGGGAGGAGTACAATGAGCAGTTCTTC. It specifies CASSSRREEYNEQFF. Complete variable domain (other parts from reference TRBV5-1 and TRBJ2-1): KAGVTQTPRYLIKTRGQQVTLSCSPISGHRSVSWYQQTPGQGLQFLFEYFSETQRNKGNFPGRFSGRQFSNSRSEMNVSTLELGDSALYLCASSSRREEYNEQFFGPGTRLTVL.

This clone showed up just once. The chain couples TRBV7-3 to TRBJ1-2; D remains unclear. The V gene lost 5 bases and the J gene lost 4 bases, with 11 bases spanning the gap. Per the germline V gene, CDR1 is SGHTA and CDR2 is FQGTGA. This CDR3 has 13 residues. The CDR3 nucleotides are TGTGCCAGCAGCGTGACGGCGGCCTATGGCTACACCTTC. As protein: CASSVTAAYGYTF.

This clone was seen only once. This chain links TRBV6-1 with TRBJ2-6; D is unresolved. Germline V lookup: CDR1 MNHNS, CDR2 SASEGT. This CDR3 region has 14 residues. Between the trimmed V and J ends, which lost 8 bases and 1 base, there was a span of 9 bases. Here the CDR3 reads CASARRSGANVLTF. DNA of the CDR3: TGTGCCAGCGCCCGGCGTTCTGGGGCCAACGTCCTGACTTTC.

The chain links TRBV7-2 to TRBJ2-2; tentative D call: TRBD1 (6 bases). The CDR3 covers 13 residues. The ends were cut back, 1 base at V and 6 bases at J, with 6 bases in the middle. Germline CDR1 and CDR2: SGHTA and FQGNSA. CDR3 DNA sequence: TGTGCCAGCAGCTTAGACAGGGCCGGGGAGCTGTTTTTT. The encoded protein is CASSLDRAGELFF.

J is TRBJ2-7 and V is TRBV7-8; the D gene is possibly TRBD1 (6 bases). Germline V gene lookup returns CDR1 SGHVS and CDR2 FQNEAQ. V was trimmed by 5 bases and J by 1 base, leaving 9 bases between them. This CDR3 is 13 amino acids long. The CDR3 loop reads CASSMDRSYEQYF. The CDR3 coding sequence is TGTGCCAGCAGCATGGACAGATCCTACGAGCAGTACTTC.

This rearrangement joins TRBV11-2 to TRBJ1-3; D call uncertain. The germline CDR1 and CDR2 sequences are SGHAT and FQNNGV. Trimming cost V 1 base and J 0 bases, with 10 bases left between them. The CDR3 consists of 16 residues. DNA for the CDR3: TGTGCCAGCAGCTTAGTCGTAGTGAGCTCTGGAAACACCATATATTTT. The encoded protein is CASSLVVVSSGNTIYF.

This chain joins TRBV30 and TRBJ1-2, with 8 bases matching TRBD1. Germline assignment: CDR1 GTSNPN and CDR2 SVGIG (reference sequence). The CDR3 contains 15 residues. V was clipped by 3 bases and J by 3 bases; unmatched bases: 9. CDR3 residues: CAWRDREYLDYGYTF. CDR3 coding DNA: TGTGCCTGGAGGGACAGGGAATACCTGGACTATGGCTACACCTTC.

This chain joins TRBV27 and TRBJ2-1, with D possibly being TRBD2 (5 bases). CDR1 is MNHEY and CDR2 is SMNVEV in the germline V gene (reference sequence). This CDR3 is built from 14 residues. Trimming removed 4 bases at V and 4 bases at J, with 11 bases between. For the CDR3, the DNA is TGTGCCAGCAGTTGGGCCGGGAAATACAATGAGCAGTTCTTC. Amino acid sequence: CASSWAGKYNEQFF.

The V gene is TRBV4-2, the J gene TRBJ2-1; no firm D call. The CDR3 extends over 13 amino acids. V lost 0 bases, J lost 10 bases, and 10 bases lay in between. Germline-derived CDR1 and CDR2 are LGHNA and YNFKEQ. CDR3 nucleotide sequence: TGTGCCAGCAGCCAAGAGCGAGCGTGGGAGCAGTTCTTC. It codes for CASSQERAWEQFF.

On this clone: Other nucleotide sequences from this sample produce the same CDR3. The chain carries TRBV7-3 and TRBJ2-5; no reliable D call. Trimming took off 0 bases at V and 1 base at J, with 6 bases between the two ends. The CDR3 consists of 14 residues. Germline assignment: CDR1 SGHTA and CDR2 FQGTGA. The chain's CDR3 is CASSLTGFQETQYF. In DNA, the CDR3 is TGTGCCAGCAGCTTAACGGGGTTCCAAGAGACCCAGTACTTC.

The CDR3 loop reads CASSEGVQTYNEQFF. The CDR3 DNA reads TGTGCCAGCAGCGAGGGTGTTCAGACCTACAATGAGCAGTTCTTC. This chain joins TRBV6-1 and TRBJ2-1; D perhaps matches TRBD2 (5 bases). V lost 6 bases, J lost 2 bases, and 14 bases lay in between. Germline CDR1 and CDR2: MNHNS and SASEGT. The CDR3 loop spans 15 amino acids.

This chain connects TRBV20-1 to TRBJ2-5, with D uncertain. The germline CDR1 and CDR2 sequences are DFQATT and SNEGSKA (reference sequence). The CDR3 is 11 amino acids. Trimming cost V 7 bases and J 5 bases, with 11 bases left between them. The CDR3: CSGASGETQYF. The DNA for the CDR3 is TGCAGTGGGGCCAGTGGGGAGACCCAGTACTTC.

The rearrangement joins TRBV7-3 to TRBJ2-3; TRBD1 is a possible D gene (6 bases). This CDR3 has 15 residues. With 1 base removed from V and 3 bases from J, the gap between germline ends came to 11 bases. CDR1 and CDR2 (germline): SGHTA, FQGTGA. The CDR3 sequence: CASSLIAGATDTQYF. The CDR3 DNA reads as TGTGCCAGCAGCTTAATCGCAGGGGCAACAGATACGCAGTATTTT.

The chain employs TRBV29-1 and TRBJ1-1; TRBD1 might be the D (6 bases). Looked up from germline, CDR1 is SQVTM and CDR2 is ANQGSEA. V was shortened by 6 bases and J by 4 bases, with 15 bases between the two germline ends. The CDR3 contains 13 residues. DNA of the CDR3: TGCAGCGTCTCGACAGGCTTAGCCACTGAAGCTTTCTTT. Its translation is CSVSTGLATEAFF.